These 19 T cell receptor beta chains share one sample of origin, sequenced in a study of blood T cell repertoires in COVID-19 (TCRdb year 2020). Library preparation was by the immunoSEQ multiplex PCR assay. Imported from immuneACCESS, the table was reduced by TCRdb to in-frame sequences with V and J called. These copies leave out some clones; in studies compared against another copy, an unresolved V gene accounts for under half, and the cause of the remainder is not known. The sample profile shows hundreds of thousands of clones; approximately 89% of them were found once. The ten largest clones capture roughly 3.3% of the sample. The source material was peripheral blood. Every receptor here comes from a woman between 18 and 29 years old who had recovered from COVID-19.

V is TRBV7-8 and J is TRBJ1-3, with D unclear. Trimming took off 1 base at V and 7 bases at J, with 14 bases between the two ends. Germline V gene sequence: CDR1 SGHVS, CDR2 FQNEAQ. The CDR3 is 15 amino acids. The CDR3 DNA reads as TGTGCCAGCAGCTTAGAAGGCGGGTCCCCGAACACCATATATTTT. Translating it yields CASSLEGGSPNTIYF.

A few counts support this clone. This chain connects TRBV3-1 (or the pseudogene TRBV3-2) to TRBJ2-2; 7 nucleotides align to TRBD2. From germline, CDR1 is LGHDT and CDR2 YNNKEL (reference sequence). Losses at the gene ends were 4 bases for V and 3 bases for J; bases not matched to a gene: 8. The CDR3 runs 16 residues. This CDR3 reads CASSPTWEGYTGELFF. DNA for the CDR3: TGTGCCAGCAGCCCCACGTGGGAGGGATACACCGGGGAGCTGTTTTTT.

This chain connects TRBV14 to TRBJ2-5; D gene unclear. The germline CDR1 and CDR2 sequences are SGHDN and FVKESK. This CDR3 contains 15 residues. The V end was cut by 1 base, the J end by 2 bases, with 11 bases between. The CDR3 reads CASSQARVWQETQYF. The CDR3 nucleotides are TGTGCCAGCAGCCAAGCCCGGGTCTGGCAAGAGACCCAGTACTTC.

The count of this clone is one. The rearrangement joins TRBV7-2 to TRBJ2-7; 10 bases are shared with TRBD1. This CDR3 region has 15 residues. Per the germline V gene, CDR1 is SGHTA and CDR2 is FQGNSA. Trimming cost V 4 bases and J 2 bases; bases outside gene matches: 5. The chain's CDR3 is CASSSQGTGAYEQYV. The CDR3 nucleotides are TGTGCCAGCAGCTCCCAAGGGACAGGGGCCTACGAGCAGTACGTC.

The CDR3 sequence is CASSSRTSGSNEQFF. The CDR3 DNA reads as TGTGCCAGCAGCTCTAGGACTAGCGGGAGTAATGAGCAGTTCTTC. The V and J genes are TRBV11-2 and TRBJ2-1; 13 bases are a match to TRBD2. This CDR3 is built from 15 residues. The V gene's germline CDR1 is SGHAT and CDR2 FQNNGV. Trimming cost V 4 bases and J 7 bases; bases outside gene matches: 4. Complete variable domain (other parts from reference TRBV11-2 and TRBJ2-1): EAGVAQSPRYKIIEKRQSVAFWCNPISGHATLYWYQQILGQGPKLLIQFQNNGVVDDSQLPKDRFSAERLKGVDSTLKIQPAKLEDSAVYLCASSSRTSGSNEQFFGPGTRLTVL.

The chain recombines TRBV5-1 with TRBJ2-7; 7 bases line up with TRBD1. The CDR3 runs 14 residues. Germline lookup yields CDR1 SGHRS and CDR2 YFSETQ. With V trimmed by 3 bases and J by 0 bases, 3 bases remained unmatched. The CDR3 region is CASSSGQDSYEQYV. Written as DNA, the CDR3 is TGCGCCAGCAGCTCTGGACAGGACTCCTACGAGCAGTACGTC.

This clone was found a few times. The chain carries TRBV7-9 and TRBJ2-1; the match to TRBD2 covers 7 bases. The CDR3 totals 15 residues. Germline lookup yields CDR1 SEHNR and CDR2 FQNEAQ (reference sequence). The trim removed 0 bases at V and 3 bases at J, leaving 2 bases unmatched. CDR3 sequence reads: CASSLAGRYYNEQFF. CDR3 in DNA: TGTGCCAGCAGCTTAGCCGGGAGGTACTACAATGAGCAGTTCTTC.

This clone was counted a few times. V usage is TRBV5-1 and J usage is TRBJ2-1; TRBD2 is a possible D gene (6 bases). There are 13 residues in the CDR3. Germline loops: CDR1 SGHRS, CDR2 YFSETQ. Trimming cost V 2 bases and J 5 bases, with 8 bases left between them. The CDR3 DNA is TGCGCCAGCAGCTTTCCGGGGGACAATGAGCAGTTCTTC. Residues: CASSFPGDNEQFF. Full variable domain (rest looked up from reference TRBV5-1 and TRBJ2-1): KAGVTQTPRYLIKTRGQQVTLSCSPISGHRSVSWYQQTPGQGLQFLFEYFSETQRNKGNFPGRFSGRQFSNSRSEMNVSTLELGDSALYLCASSFPGDNEQFFGPGTRLTVL.

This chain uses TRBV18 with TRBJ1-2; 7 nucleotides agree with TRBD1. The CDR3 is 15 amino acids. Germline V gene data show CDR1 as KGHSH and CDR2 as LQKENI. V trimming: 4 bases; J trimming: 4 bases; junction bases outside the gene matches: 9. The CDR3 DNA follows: TGTGCCAGCTCACAAGGGACAGATTCGGGCTATGGCTACACCTTC. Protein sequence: CASSQGTDSGYGYTF.

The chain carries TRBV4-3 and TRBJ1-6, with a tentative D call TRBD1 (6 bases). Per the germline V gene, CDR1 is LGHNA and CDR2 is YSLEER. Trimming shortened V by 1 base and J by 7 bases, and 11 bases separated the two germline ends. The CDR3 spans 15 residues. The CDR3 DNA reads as TGCGCCAGCAGCCAAGTCCAGGGGCTGAATTCACCCCTCCACTTT. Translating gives CASSQVQGLNSPLHF.

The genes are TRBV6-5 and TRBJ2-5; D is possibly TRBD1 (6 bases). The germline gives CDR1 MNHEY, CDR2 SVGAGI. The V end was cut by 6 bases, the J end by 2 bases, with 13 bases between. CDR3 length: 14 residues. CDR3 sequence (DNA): TGTGCCAGCAGGGACGGACAGTTACAAGAGACCCAGTACTTC. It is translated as CASRDGQLQETQYF.

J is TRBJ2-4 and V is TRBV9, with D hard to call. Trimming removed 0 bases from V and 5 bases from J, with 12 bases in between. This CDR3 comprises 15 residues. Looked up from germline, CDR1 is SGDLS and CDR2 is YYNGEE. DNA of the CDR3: TGTGCCAGCAGCGTAGGTCCGGGTTTGGAAAACATTCAGTACTTC. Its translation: CASSVGPGLENIQYF.

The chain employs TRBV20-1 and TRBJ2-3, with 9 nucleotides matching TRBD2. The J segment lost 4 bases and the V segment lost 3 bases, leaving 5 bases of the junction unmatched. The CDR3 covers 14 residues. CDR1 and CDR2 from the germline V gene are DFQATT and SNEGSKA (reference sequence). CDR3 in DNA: TGCAGTGCTAGTCGGGCGGGAGGGCCAGATACGCAGTATTTT. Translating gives CSASRAGGPDTQYF.

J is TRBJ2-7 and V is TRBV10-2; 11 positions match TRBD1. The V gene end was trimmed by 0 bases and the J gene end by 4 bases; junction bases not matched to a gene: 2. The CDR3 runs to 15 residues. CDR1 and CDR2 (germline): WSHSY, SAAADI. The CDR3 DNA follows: TGCGCCAGCAGTGAGTCGGACAGGGGGCGGTACGAGCAGTACGTC. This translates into CASSESDRGRYEQYV.

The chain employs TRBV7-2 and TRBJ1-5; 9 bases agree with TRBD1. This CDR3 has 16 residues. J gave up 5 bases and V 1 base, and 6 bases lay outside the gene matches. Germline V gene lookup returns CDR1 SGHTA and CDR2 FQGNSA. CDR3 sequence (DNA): TGTGCCAGCAGCTTAGTAGTTGGGACAGGGTATCAGCCCCAGCATTTT. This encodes CASSLVVGTGYQPQHF.

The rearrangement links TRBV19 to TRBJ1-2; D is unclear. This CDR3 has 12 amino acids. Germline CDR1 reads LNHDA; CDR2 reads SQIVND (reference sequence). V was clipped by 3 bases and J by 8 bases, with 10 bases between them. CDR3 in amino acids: CASSIDIRGYTF. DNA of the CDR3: TGTGCCAGTAGTATTGACATACGGGGCTACACCTTC.

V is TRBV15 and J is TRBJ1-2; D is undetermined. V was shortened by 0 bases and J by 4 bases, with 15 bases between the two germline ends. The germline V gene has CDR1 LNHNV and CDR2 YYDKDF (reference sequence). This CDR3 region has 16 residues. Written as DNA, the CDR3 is TGTGCCACCAGCAGAGATCGCTTGTCCTCGGGCTATGGCTACACCTTC. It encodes CATSRDRLSSGYGYTF.

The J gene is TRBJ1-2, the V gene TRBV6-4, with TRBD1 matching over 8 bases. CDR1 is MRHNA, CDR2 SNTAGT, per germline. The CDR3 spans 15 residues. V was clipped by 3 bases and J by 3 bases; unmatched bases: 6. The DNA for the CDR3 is TGTGCCAGCAGTGATCAGGGGGCGTTCCACTATGGCTACACCTTC. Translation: CASSDQGAFHYGYTF.

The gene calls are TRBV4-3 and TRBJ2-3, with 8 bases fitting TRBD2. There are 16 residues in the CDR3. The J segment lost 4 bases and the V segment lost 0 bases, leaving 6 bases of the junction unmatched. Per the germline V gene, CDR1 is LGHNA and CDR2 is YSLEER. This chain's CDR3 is CASSQDEREIADTQYF. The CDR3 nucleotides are TGCGCCAGCAGCCAAGATGAGCGGGAGATAGCAGATACGCAGTATTTT.